Listed here are 31 T cell receptor beta chains from one sample, sequenced in a study of blood T cell repertoires in COVID-19. Clones were sequenced by immunoSEQ multiplex PCR, and TCRdb holds only the in-frame ones, with some missing. The table shows around 200,000 clones, with approximately 89% occurring only once. Sequenced sample: PBMCs or T cells enriched from blood (not recorded which). The receptors stem from a man between 40 and 49 years old who had recovered from COVID-19.

The chain employs TRBV4-1 and TRBJ1-6; D remains ambiguous. Germline CDR1 MGHRA, CDR2 YSYEKL. The CDR3 is 16 amino acids. Trimming shortened V by 3 bases and J by 15 bases, and 24 bases separated the two germline ends. The CDR3 spells CASSQTLGGSSPRLHF. DNA of the CDR3: TGCGCCAGCAGCCAGACGCTGGGAGGGTCTTCCCCTCGCCTCCACTTT.

Written as DNA, the CDR3 is TGTGCCAGTAGTTCTATGGTGGACACTGAAGCTTTCTTT. Translation: CASSSMVDTEAFF. V usage is TRBV19 and J usage is TRBJ1-1; D unclear. From germline, CDR1 is LNHDA and CDR2 SQIVND (reference sequence). The CDR3 covers 13 residues. V gave up 5 bases and J gave up 3 bases, with 10 bases separating them. Based on the CDR3 plus reference TRBV19 and TRBJ1-1, the full variable domain is DGGITQSPKYLFRKEGQNVTLSCEQNLNHDAMYWYRQDPGQGLRLIYYSQIVNDFQKGDIAEGYSVSREKKESFPLTVTSAQKNPTAFYLCASSSMVDTEAFFGQGTRLTVV.

The CDR3 loop is CASSLDLHQPQHF. The CDR3 nucleotides read TGTGCCAGCAGCTTAGATCTCCATCAGCCCCAGCATTTT. The chain is built from TRBV11-2 and TRBJ1-5; the D is unclear. Germline assignment: CDR1 SGHAT and CDR2 FQNNGV. V was shortened by 0 bases and J by 5 bases, with 5 bases between the two germline ends. The CDR3 has 13 amino acids.

The chain carries TRBV3-1 (or the pseudogene TRBV3-2) and TRBJ1-1, with 7 positions matching TRBD1. This CDR3 comprises 12 residues. Germline CDR1 reads LGHDT; CDR2 reads YNNKEL (reference sequence). With 1 base clipped from V and 8 bases from J, the junction kept 1 base outside the gene matches. CDR3 sequence reads: CASSQGGQEAFF. CDR3 DNA: TGTGCCAGCAGCCAAGGGGGACAGGAAGCTTTCTTT.

This clone was seen only once. V and J are TRBV6-5 and TRBJ1-4, with a tentative D call TRBD1 (6 bases). Trimming removed 5 bases at V and 5 bases at J, with 12 bases between. The CDR3 runs to 14 residues. Per the germline V gene, CDR1 is MNHEY and CDR2 is SVGAGI. The CDR3 sequence: CASSPGAANEKLFF. In DNA form, the CDR3 reads TGTGCCAGCAGTCCAGGGGCGGCAAATGAAAAACTGTTTTTT.

The chain joins TRBV11-2 to TRBJ1-5, with D tentatively TRBD1 (5 bases). Germline V gene sequence: CDR1 SGHAT, CDR2 FQNNGV. This CDR3 has 13 residues. The V end lost 0 bases, the J end lost 14 bases, and 14 bases lay between the germline ends. DNA for the CDR3: TGTGCCAGCAGCTTAGACCCCTCCGGGGGGAAGCATTTT. Translation gives CASSLDPSGGKHF.

J is TRBJ1-1 and V is TRBV6-4; 8 bases line up with TRBD1. The V gene end was trimmed by 6 bases and the J gene end by 4 bases; junction bases not matched to a gene: 4. The length of the CDR3 is 13 residues. The germline V gene has CDR1 MRHNA and CDR2 SNTAGT. CDR3 DNA sequence: TGTGCCAGCAGGACAGGGGTCGGCACTGAAGCTTTCTTT. Translating gives CASRTGVGTEAFF.

The chain has TRBV5-6 and TRBJ1-1, with unresolved D. The CDR3 totals 14 residues. Germline assignment: CDR1 SGHDT and CDR2 YYEEEE. V dropped 2 bases and J dropped 4 bases, with 12 bases sitting between them. DNA of the CDR3: TGTGCCAGCAGCTTCGATCCGACGGGCACTGAAGCTTTCTTT. Residues: CASSFDPTGTEAFF.

The chain uses TRBV7-9 and TRBJ1-3, with D unresolved. CDR1 and CDR2 (germline): SEHNR, FQNEAQ (reference sequence). The V end was cut by 1 base, the J end by 8 bases, with 21 bases between. The CDR3 runs 17 residues. For the CDR3, the DNA is TGTGCCAGCAGCTTAGTTCGAGGTTTCTTCCGATCGGACACCATATATTTT. This encodes CASSLVRGFFRSDTIYF.

This clone has a handful of counts. The chain uses TRBV10-1 and TRBJ1-1; D is possibly TRBD1 (5 bases). Germline V gives CDR1 WNHNN, CDR2 SYGVQD (reference sequence). There are 14 residues in the CDR3. V was cut by 0 bases and J by 5 bases, with 10 bases left in between. Here the CDR3 DNA reads TGCGCCAGCAGTGAGTCGCCAGGGCGGACTGAAGCTTTCTTT. Translated, it gives CASSESPGRTEAFF.

The table lists this clone with a count of one. The chain has TRBV28 and TRBJ1-2, with 7 bases that match TRBD1. The germline V gene encodes CDR1 MDHEN and CDR2 SYDVKM. The length of the CDR3 is 14 residues. V shed 4 bases, J shed 1 base, and the junction held 3 bases outside the gene matches. CDR3 sequence (DNA): TGTGCCAGCAGTTGGAGGGGGCTTAACTATGGCTACACCTTC. It codes for CASSWRGLNYGYTF.

The chain couples TRBV11-3 to TRBJ1-2; 7 bases fit TRBD1. The V gene's germline CDR1 is SGHNT and CDR2 YENEEA. The CDR3 loop spans 14 amino acids. The J segment lost 3 bases and the V segment lost 5 bases, leaving 6 bases of the junction unmatched. CDR3 protein: CASSKITGDYGYTF. DNA of the CDR3: TGTGCCAGCAGCAAAATTACAGGGGACTATGGCTACACCTTC. Full variable domain (outside the CDR3, taken from reference TRBV11-3 and TRBJ1-2): EAGVVQSPRYKIIEKKQPVAFWCNPISGHNTLYWYLQNLGQGPELLIRYENEEAVDDSQLPKDRFSAERLKGVDSTLKIQPAELGDSAVYLCASSKITGDYGYTFGSGTRLTVV.

The V call is TRBV7-9, the J call TRBJ2-1, with 8 bases identical to TRBD1. Germline V gives CDR1 SEHNR, CDR2 FQNEAQ (reference sequence). CDR3 length: 17 amino acids. V lost 1 base, J lost 1 base, and 6 bases stayed unmatched. The CDR3 region is CASSLVRGRWSYNEQFF. CDR3 coding DNA: TGTGCCAGCAGCTTAGTCAGGGGGCGATGGTCCTACAATGAGCAGTTCTTC.

The chain recombines TRBV28 with TRBJ1-3, with D possibly matching TRBD1 (5 bases). Deletions cut 7 bases from V and 0 bases from J, with 10 bases between. This CDR3 spans 14 amino acids. Looked up from germline, CDR1 is MDHEN and CDR2 is SYDVKM. The CDR3 nucleotides read TGTGCCAGCAACGTGGGGGGCTCTGGAAACACCATATATTTT. It translates to CASNVGGSGNTIYF.

The chain carries TRBV12-3 or TRBV12-4 and TRBJ1-5, with D possibly TRBD1 on 6 matching bases. Between the trimmed V and J ends, which lost 8 bases and 6 bases, there was a span of 11 bases. The CDR3 loop spans 12 amino acids. The CDR3 sequence is CASRGASQPQHF. Written as DNA, the CDR3 is TGTGCCAGCCGGGGGGCGAGTCAGCCCCAGCATTTT.

The chain recombines TRBV7-9 with TRBJ1-2, with D possibly matching TRBD1 (5 bases). Germline CDR1 SEHNR, CDR2 FQNEAQ (reference sequence). The CDR3 sequence is 16 residues long. V was trimmed by 4 bases and J by 7 bases, leaving 22 bases between them. CDR3 sequence (DNA): TGTGCCAGCAGCTCAGATCGGGACGGGAGGTCGGCTGGCTACACCTTC. Translating it yields CASSSDRDGRSAGYTF.

This chain links TRBV24-1 with TRBJ1-2; 7 bases map to TRBD1. V lost 7 bases to trimming and J lost 8 bases; unmatched junction nucleotides: 6. The CDR3 length is 12 residues. From germline, CDR1 is KGHDR and CDR2 SFDVKD. As DNA, the CDR3 is TGTGCCACCAGAGGCAGGGGGGAAGGCTACACCTTC. It is translated as CATRGRGEGYTF.

The rearrangement links TRBV19 to TRBJ2-7, with TRBD1 matching 7 bases. The trim removed 2 bases at V and 1 base at J, leaving 2 bases unmatched. Germline V lookup: CDR1 LNHDA, CDR2 SQIVND (reference sequence). The CDR3 extends over 14 amino acids. The CDR3 bases are TGTGCCAGTAGTATACAGGGACAGTCCTACGAGCAGTACTTC. Protein sequence: CASSIQGQSYEQYF.

This rearrangement joins TRBV24-1 to TRBJ1-1; 7 bases map to TRBD1. Germline values: CDR1 KGHDR, CDR2 SFDVKD. V shed 2 bases and J 1 base; nucleotides not matched to a gene: 3. This CDR3 has 15 residues. The CDR3: CATSDSTGKNTEAFF. DNA for the CDR3: TGTGCCACCAGTGATTCGACAGGGAAGAACACTGAAGCTTTCTTT.

The chain recombines TRBV7-2 with TRBJ2-7; no reliable D call. Trimming took 3 bases from V and 2 from J, leaving 17 bases between them. The CDR3 runs 16 residues. Germline-derived CDR1 and CDR2 are SGHTA and FQGNSA. Written as DNA, the CDR3 is TGTGCCAGCAGCTTCCCCAACCGCACAGCACCCTACGAGCAGTACTTC. Translated, it gives CASSFPNRTAPYEQYF.

The chain links TRBV10-2 to TRBJ1-1; D gene uncertain. The V end lost 7 bases, the J end lost 4 bases, and 10 bases lay between the germline ends. CDR3 length equals 12 residues. Germline V lookup: CDR1 WSHSY, CDR2 SAAADI. CDR3 nucleotide sequence: TGCGCCAGCAACGAGGGAGGCACTGAAGCTTTCTTT. Translating it yields CASNEGGTEAFF.

This chain uses TRBV5-6 with TRBJ1-6, with 10 bases that match TRBD1. CDR1 and CDR2 from the germline V gene are SGHDT and YYEEEE. V was pared by 4 bases and J by 10 bases, with 5 bases of the junction left unmatched. This CDR3 is built from 14 residues. The DNA of the CDR3 is TGTGCCAGCAGCGGGACAGGGGTTCGGTCACCCCTCCACTTT. This gives the protein CASSGTGVRSPLHF.

The chain couples TRBV5-1 to TRBJ1-2; D possibly corresponds to TRBD1 (5 bases). The length of the CDR3 is 13 residues. Trimming stripped 2 bases from V and 1 base from J, with 6 bases between. CDR1 and CDR2 from the germline V gene are SGHRS and YFSETQ. CDR3 loop: CASSFGGNYGYTF. CDR3 sequence (DNA): TGCGCCAGCAGCTTCGGGGGTAACTATGGCTACACCTTC.

This sequence joins TRBV20-1 and TRBJ2-7, with a tentative D call TRBD2 (6 bases). Trimming left V 3 bases short and J 7 bases short, with 19 bases between. CDR3 size: 14 residues. Germline V gives CDR1 DFQATT, CDR2 SNEGSKA (reference sequence). CDR3 sequence reads: CSASPGTFTGEQYF. CDR3 sequence (DNA): TGCAGTGCTAGTCCTGGGACTTTCACGGGGGAGCAGTACTTC.

The CDR3 sequence: CASSLRDRGSPLHF. Here the CDR3 DNA reads TGTGCCAGCAGCTTGAGGGACAGGGGATCACCCCTCCACTTT. The chain uses TRBV5-6 and TRBJ1-6, with TRBD1 matching 10 bases. The trim removed 1 base at V and 10 bases at J, leaving 2 bases unmatched. The germline V gene encodes CDR1 SGHDT and CDR2 YYEEEE. CDR3 length equals 14 residues.

The chain links TRBV6-5 to TRBJ1-1, with TRBD1 matching 7 bases. J gave up 1 base and V 4 bases, and 6 bases lay outside the gene matches. The length of the CDR3 is 15 residues. Germline V gene lookup returns CDR1 MNHEY and CDR2 SVGAGI. Written as DNA, the CDR3 is TGTGCCAGCAGTTCGAACCGGGACAGGAACACTGAAGCTTTCTTT. Translating it yields CASSSNRDRNTEAFF.

This chain links TRBV6-5 with TRBJ1-1; D may be TRBD1 (6 bases). The CDR3 runs 12 residues. CDR1 MNHEY and CDR2 SVGAGI come from the germline V gene. The V end lost 7 bases, the J end lost 5 bases, and 11 bases lay between the germline ends. The CDR3, as DNA: TGTGCCAGCATCAAAAGGGGGACTGAAGCTTTCTTT. It is translated as CASIKRGTEAFF.

The chain couples TRBV2 to TRBJ1-1; D remains ambiguous. Deletions cut 5 bases from V and 6 bases from J, with 16 bases between. CDR3 length: 14 amino acids. CDR1 SNHLY and CDR2 FYNNEI come from the germline V gene. CDR3 region: CASSYTLSVAEAFF. The CDR3 DNA sequence: TGTGCCAGCAGTTACACATTATCAGTCGCTGAAGCTTTCTTT.

V gene TRBV11-2 combines with J gene TRBJ2-3, with 8 bases lining up with TRBD2. Germline V CDR1 and CDR2: SGHAT, FQNNGV. The CDR3 spans 17 residues. Trimming at V came to 3 bases and at J to 6 bases, leaving 14 bases not matched to a gene. For the CDR3, the DNA is TGTGCCAGCAGCTTTCGGGTCGGGAGGGCCCTTGCGGATACGCAGTATTTT. Protein product: CASSFRVGRALADTQYF.

This chain joins TRBV7-3 and TRBJ2-2, with 9 bases aligning to TRBD1. CDR3 size: 15 residues. With 4 bases clipped from V and 5 bases from J, the junction kept 5 bases outside the gene matches. From germline, CDR1 is SGHTA and CDR2 FQGTGA. The CDR3 loop is CASSSDRGKTGELFF. For the CDR3, the DNA is TGTGCCAGCAGCTCGGACAGGGGAAAGACCGGGGAGCTGTTTTTT.

The chain carries TRBV18 and TRBJ2-2; D unresolved. The CDR3 runs 14 residues. CDR1 is KGHSH, CDR2 LQKENI, per germline. Trimming took off 4 bases at V and 1 base at J, with 7 bases between the two ends. The CDR3 loop reads CASSLILNTGELFF. As DNA, the CDR3 is TGTGCCAGCTCACTTATCCTGAACACCGGGGAGCTGTTTTTT.